This TCR beta chain was sequenced for a study of Graves' ophthalmopathy and Graves' hyperthyroidism. Study-level findings and limits: Detected in blood as well were most expanded thyroid clonotypes with frequency above 0.001.

Thyroid ultrasound, orbital computed tomography, TRAb, serum thyroxine and clinical symptoms formed the basis of diagnosis. Amplification of the TCR beta CDR3 regions used RNA transcripts (as template). HTBI primers were employed in first-round RT-PCR, then a second-round multiplex PCR followed. TCRdb independently ran MiXCR on the multiplex PCR reads; one entry per CDR3 protein. The profile covers 300,000 to 400,000 distinct CDR3 sequences, with about 15% appearing a single time and 2.4% taken by the ten largest. CDR3 length: 15 residues. Losses at the gene ends were 5 bases for V and 0 bases for J; bases not matched to a gene: 3. Germline CDR1 SGHVS, CDR2 FQNEAQ. The sample holds many counts of this clonotype. Its antigen is undetermined.

The specimen sequenced was peripheral blood. The receptor was isolated from an adult woman with stable Graves' hyperthyroidism. V is TRBV7-8 and J is TRBJ1-5; 8 positions match TRBD1. CDR3 loop: CASSGQGNSNQPQHF. The CDR3 DNA follows: TGTGCCAGCAGCGGACAGGGCAATAGCAATCAGCCCCAGCATTTT.